The subject of this entry is one T cell receptor beta chain. The V and J ends lost 0 bases and 0 bases, in that order; junction bases with no gene match: 4. The V gene's germline CDR1 is LGHNA and CDR2 YNFKEQ. The CDR3 extends over 16 amino acids. The sample comes from a study of blood T cell repertoires in COVID-19. About the study: There were acute and convalescent COVID-19 samples, and they came from the United States, Italy and Spain. PBMCs, B-cell-depleted T cells, or T cells were the source of the cDNA or gDNA that made up the material.

Original handling: Reference gene primer amplification yielded estimated nucleated cell counts. TCRdb's copy holds only in-frame clones and misses some; the assay was immunoSEQ multiplex PCR. V and J calls and clone size follow that table, whereas D and trimming were derived from the DNA. The sample holds 75,000 or so clones, approximately 87% seen once. The sequencing input was peripheral blood. This sequence joins TRBV4-2 and TRBJ2-7; TRBD2 matches at 8 bases. The receptor was derived from a woman aged 80 or over with acute or convalescent COVID-19. The CDR3, as DNA: TGTGCCAGCAGCCAAGAATTAGCGGGGACCTCCTACGAGCAGTACTTC. Its protein product is CASSQELAGTSYEQYF.